This entry describes one T cell receptor (beta chain). The antigen it binds to is not known. It has no much larger one-base neighbor in the sample; base qualities were not kept. The source of the sample is a study of vaccination and CD4 T cells after COVID-19 (dated by TCRdb to 2021 to 2024). In the study overall: Convalescent patients had a positive SARS-CoV-2 result on nasal swab PCR, and of these patients, nine had mild disease and one had severe disease. Control cultures received a CEFX viral epitope pool as the positive control, an HIV-1 Nef peptide pool as the negative control, or no peptide. Participants received two doses of either the Pfizer-BioNTech BNT162b2 vaccine (n=8) or the Moderna mRNA-1273 vaccine (n=2). Post-COVID blood samples from convalescent patients were collected a median of around 100 days after diagnosis, with a range of about 35 to 180 days. For stimulating the cultures, overlapping spike peptide pools were used, derived from SARS-CoV-2 as well as from the common cold coronaviruses HCoV-NL63, HCoV-OC43 and HCoV-229E. In about 11 COVID-19 convalescent patients and 4 infection-naive healthy vaccine recipients, the spike-specific CD4+ TCR repertoire before mRNA vaccination was compared with the repertoire after mRNA vaccination. In the convalescent cohort there were six males and four females, among whom were two Hispanic individuals, seven Caucasians, two Asians and one multiracial person. Post-vaccine blood samples were collected a median of about 69 days after the second vaccine dose, ranging from about 12 to 241 days.

The library was generated by PCR. At the Johns Hopkins FTIC core, DNA from the cultured CD4+ T cells underwent TCR sequencing with the Oncomine TCR Beta short-read assay. The QIAamp micro DNA kit was used to extract genomic DNA from the cultured CD4+ T cells. The Oncomine TCR Beta libraries from cultured CD4+ T cells were pooled using unique dual indexes and then sequenced on an Illumina iSeq 100. The authors' pipeline ran thus. Non-productive sequences were filtered out, and CDR3s that did not start with C, did not end with F or W, or were shorter than 7 amino acids were discarded. The MANAFEST web application was used to identify antigen-specific clonotypes by comparing peptide-stimulated wells against reference wells and other culture wells. An FDR below 0.05, an odds ratio above 5, and a productive frequency above 0.1% in at least two of three replicate wells were required for clones to be considered positive. A clonotype counted as cross-reactive if it showed significant expansion both in the SARS-CoV-2 spike wells and in at least one common cold coronavirus spike condition. Similarity between CDR3 sequences was evaluated in R version 3.6.1 using Levenshtein distances (stringdist) and unrooted phylogenetic trees (ape). The public reads were run again by TCRdb, first through fastp at Q25 and then through MiXCR, and only productive beta chains were kept. CDR3 protein sequences are deduplicated, and each keeps its most common genes and DNA. The authors' filters were not applied to this entry. This sample has some 15,000 distinct CDR3 sequences in its table, and around 48% of those were observed once. The top ten clonotypes cover approximately 7.2% of the sample.

The meaning of the sample's treatment or condition label: roughly ten-day PBMC culture with coronavirus spike peptide pools or control peptides (ViraFEST assay). The study used the ViraFEST assay, which expanded antigen-specific T cells with peptide pools and then identified expanded clonotypes by TCR sequencing. The convalescent patients' positive SARS-CoV-2 PCR tests fell between March and December 2020, which was before the Alpha, Beta and Delta variants emerged in the United States. Each well held around 2 million PBMCs cultured in IMDM containing about 5% human AB serum and 10 IU/ml IL-2, with 7.5 to 10 ug/ml peptide pools added. On days 3 and 7, half of the culture medium was replaced with fresh IL-2-containing medium. CD4+ T cells were isolated after roughly 9 days of culture through negative selection using the EasySep CD4+ T cell isolation kit. Ficoll-Paque Plus gradient centrifugation was used to isolate PBMCs from whole blood, and the isolated PBMCs were then either used fresh or cryopreserved at -140C. Triplicate wells were generally used for each culture condition.

General findings and caveats noted by the study authors: The number of convalescent patients in the study was relatively small, and the study did not examine early timepoints following natural infection. In convalescent patients, a median roughly 88% of post-vaccine SARS-CoV-2-reactive clones were detected only after vaccination, suggesting vaccine-specific priming. In convalescent patients, nearly all vaccine-specific clones (304 of 307) were found to be mono-reactive for SARS-CoV-2 spike rather than cross-reactive with common cold coronaviruses. The median count of SARS-CoV-2-reactive clonotypes went up from approximately 20 after infection to roughly 38 after vaccination, although the change was not significant.

The germline V gene gives CDR1 as SNHLY and CDR2 as FYNNEI. Measured from the cysteine to the phenylalanine, the CDR3 is 14 residues long. The read is trimmed to its CDR3 DNA, 42 bases read in frame from base 1. V is clipped by 1 base and J by 4 bases, and the sequence between their germline boundaries is 9 bases long. The TCR sequence derives from a human donor who had recovered from COVID-19. The source material was CD4+ T cells from blood, cultured in vitro. The V and J segments used are TRBV2 and TRBJ2-3, with the D gene uncertain. The DNA reads TGTGCCAGCAGTGAAGAAAGGGTCCCAGATACGCAGTATTTT. Its protein reads: CASSEERVPDTQYF.